Below, 30 T cell receptor beta chains from the same sample are listed, as sequenced in a study of T cell clonality in common variable immunodeficiency. Sequenced by immunoSEQ multiplex PCR; TCRdb stores in-frame clones only, minus some. The data show tens of thousands of clones, with none appearing a single time. The material sequenced was peripheral blood mononuclear cells. Every receptor here comes from a person between 18 and 70 years old in good health.

This clone was seen many times. The covered CDR3 bases are TGTGCTAGTGGCCCCGGGACAGGGATGGAGAATGAG. This sequence encodes CASGPGTGMENE. The full CDR3 protein reads CASGPGTGMENEQFF. The chain combines TRBV12-5 with TRBJ2-1; 9 bases fit TRBD1. The CDR3 goes on 3 residues after the read ends, and that part is filled in from the germline J gene. The CDR3 contains 15 residues. V gave up 6 bases and J gave up 7 bases; unmatched junction bases: 10. The germline V gene encodes CDR1 LGHNT and CDR2 FRNRAP.

This clone was seen repeatedly, ten times or more. Read sequence stops 3 residues before the CDR3 end, and the germline J gene provides the missing end. The rearrangement links TRBV19 to TRBJ2-1; 7 positions match TRBD1. This CDR3 contains 15 residues. Germline values: CDR1 LNHDA, CDR2 SQIVND (reference sequence). The J segment lost 3 bases and the V segment lost 3 bases, leaving 5 bases of the junction unmatched. The CDR3 is CASSIGTAIYNEQFF. CDR3 DNA (partial): TGTGCCAGTAGTATCGGGACAGCCATCTACAATGAG.

This clone was seen at least ten times. The read ends 3 residues shy of where the CDR3 ends; the end is completed using the germline J gene. This rearrangement joins TRBV2 to TRBJ2-7; TRBD1 matches 10 bases. CDR1 and CDR2 (germline): SNHLY, FYNNEI. The J segment lost 3 bases and the V segment lost 3 bases, leaving 8 bases of the junction unmatched. The length of the CDR3 is 16 residues. The CDR3 spells CASSDLDGTGVYEQYF. Incomplete CDR3 DNA: TGTGCCAGCAGTGATTTAGACGGGACAGGGGTCTACGAG.

This clone was counted many times. With the read ending 3 residues before the CDR3 end, the germline J gene is used to fill in that end. The chain employs TRBV7-8 and TRBJ2-3; D not resolved. The V gene lost 5 bases and the J gene lost 1 base, with 13 bases spanning the gap. In germline, CDR1 is SGHVS, CDR2 FQNEAQ. This CDR3 is 15 amino acids long. CDR3 DNA, as far as it was read: TGTGCCAGCAGCCCACAGACGGCGCGCACAGATACG. The encoded protein is CASSPQTARTDT. The whole CDR3 sequence reads CASSPQTARTDTQYF.

This clone has ten or more counts. From the germline J gene comes the end of the CDR3, since the read stops 3 residues before it. This chain uses TRBV29-1 with TRBJ2-1; 14 bases map to TRBD2. The CDR3 loop spans 19 amino acids. Germline CDR1 SQVTM, CDR2 ANQGSEA. Unmatched junction bases numbered 14, after V lost 3 bases and J lost 4 bases. CDR3 amino acids: CSVDHGTSGGAPHYNEQFF. Incomplete CDR3 DNA: TGCAGCGTTGACCATGGGACTAGCGGGGGAGCTCCCCATTACAATGAG.

This clone was seen many times. The read stops 3 residues short of the end of the CDR3; the missing end is completed from the germline J gene. V gene TRBV20-1 combines with J gene TRBJ2-7, with TRBD2 matching over 9 bases. The CDR3 contains 14 residues. The J segment lost 2 bases and the V segment lost 2 bases, leaving 4 bases of the junction unmatched. Per germline, CDR1 DFQATT and CDR2 SNEGSKA (reference sequence). Incomplete CDR3 DNA: TGCAGTGCTAGACTCCTAGCGGGGCCCTACGAG. Translating gives CSARLLAGPYE. The whole CDR3 reads CSARLLAGPYEQYF.

Notes on this clone: The sequence runs out 3 residues before the end of the CDR3; the remainder is reconstructed from the germline J gene. The gene calls are TRBV19 and TRBJ1-2; D gene unclear. CDR1 is LNHDA and CDR2 is SQIVND in the germline V gene (reference sequence). This CDR3 contains 14 residues. The CDR3 DNA, read in part, is TGTGCCAGTAGGAGCGGGAGCATGTACAATGAC. Translated, it gives CASRSGSMYND. The complete CDR3 protein is CASRSGSMYNDYTF.

The table lists this clone with a few counts. The CDR3 end falls 3 residues outside the read, so it is completed with the germline J gene. The chain employs TRBV5-8 and TRBJ1-1; 10 bases match TRBD1. CDR1 and CDR2 from the germline V gene are SGHTS and YDEGEE. V lost 5 bases and J lost 1; bases outside the gene matches: 5. The CDR3 length is 15 residues. CDR3 protein: CASRHDRGQNTEAFF. The sequenced part of the CDR3 DNA is TGTGCCAGCAGGCACGACAGGGGGCAGAACACTGAA.

This clone was seen many times. Coverage ceases 3 residues before the CDR3 finishes, and the germline J gene fills in the end. This rearrangement joins TRBV6-2 or TRBV6-3 to TRBJ2-3; tentative D call: TRBD2 (6 bases). The CDR3 is 15 residues long. Germline values: CDR1 MNHEY, CDR2 SVGEGT. Trimming removed 7 bases from V and 5 bases from J, with 19 bases in between. CDR3 sequence reads: CASIRSGGAEDTQYF. The sequenced CDR3 bases are TGTGCCAGCATCAGGAGTGGCGGGGCGGAAGATACG.

This clone appeared many times. Read sequence stops 3 residues before the CDR3 end, and the germline J gene provides the missing end. The genes are TRBV20-1 and TRBJ2-7; D not certain. The CDR3 is made up of 14 amino acids. The V end was cut by 6 bases, the J end by 1 base, with 16 bases between. Germline assignment: CDR1 DFQATT and CDR2 SNEGSKA (reference sequence). CDR3 sequence reads: CSATRAGTSYEQYF. The part of the CDR3 DNA that was read is TGCAGTGCCACCCGCGCAGGTACTTCCTACGAG.

In its sample, this clone was seen many times. Read coverage stops 3 residues before the CDR3 terminus; the germline J gene supplies the remainder. The V gene is TRBV28, the J gene TRBJ1-2; a weak D match, TRBD1 (5 bases). V lost 7 bases and J lost 7, with 16 bases in between. The CDR3 runs to 13 residues. CDR1 and CDR2 (germline): MDHEN, SYDVKM. The CDR3 bases that were read are TGTGCCAGCACCACCCTGGGGGGGAGTGGC. It specifies CASTTLGGSG. The CDR3 reads in full as CASTTLGGSGYTF.

This clone was seen at least ten times. The CDR3 is cut off 3 residues early in the read; its end comes from the germline J gene. This chain uses TRBV19 with TRBJ2-3; 7 bases fit TRBD1. V trimming: 5 bases; J trimming: 2 bases; junction bases outside the gene matches: 4. This CDR3 is built from 14 residues. Germline V gene sequence: CDR1 LNHDA, CDR2 SQIVND (reference sequence). The CDR3 DNA, read in part, is TGTGCCAGTAGTCTGACAGGGATCACAGATACG. Protein product: CASSLTGITDT. In full, the CDR3 is CASSLTGITDTQYF.

This clone was observed many times. The CDR3 end falls 3 residues outside the read, so it is completed with the germline J gene. J is TRBJ1-1 and V is TRBV4-2; unclear D gene. From germline, CDR1 is LGHNA and CDR2 YNFKEQ. The germline V and J ends were trimmed by 1 base and 0 bases, with 9 bases remaining between them. The CDR3 totals 15 residues. The sequenced CDR3 bases are TGTGCCAGCAGCCAAGCCAAGGGTTTGAACACTGAA. This encodes CASSQAKGLNTE. The whole CDR3 is CASSQAKGLNTEAFF.

Note on this clone: The CDR3 end lies 3 residues beyond the end of the read and is filled in from the germline J gene. The chain recombines TRBV20-1 with TRBJ2-3; 9 bases are a match to TRBD2. CDR1 and CDR2 (germline): DFQATT, SNEGSKA (reference sequence). Losses at the gene ends were 2 bases for V and 2 bases for J; bases not matched to a gene: 17. The CDR3 is 19 amino acids. This CDR3 is CSARRGAAGGGWATDTQYF. CDR3 DNA (partial): TGCAGTGCTAGAAGGGGAGCAGCGGGAGGAGGTTGGGCCACAGATACG.

Ten or more counts support this clone. With the read ending 3 residues before the CDR3 end, the germline J gene is used to fill in that end. The chain is built from TRBV5-1 and TRBJ1-1, with unresolved D. CDR1 SGHRS and CDR2 YFSETQ come from the germline V gene. The CDR3 sequence is 14 residues long. Trimming cost V 6 bases and J 0 bases, with 12 bases left between them. The CDR3 bases that were read are TGCGCCAGCACCGAGATAGGGTTGAACACTGAA. It codes for CASTEIGLNTE. The whole CDR3 sequence is CASTEIGLNTEAFF.

CDR3 bases read: TGTGCCAGCAGCTTAGGCGACAGGGCCTACGAC. This gives the protein CASSLGDRAYD. The CDR3 reads in full as CASSLGDRAYDYTF. The chain carries TRBV7-9 and TRBJ1-2; 7 positions agree with TRBD1. The sequence runs out 3 residues before the end of the CDR3; the remainder is reconstructed from the germline J gene. Germline CDR1 and CDR2: SEHNR and FQNEAQ (reference sequence). This CDR3 spans 14 amino acids.

The sample holds many counts of this clone. The read stops 3 residues short of the end of the CDR3; the missing end is completed from the germline J gene. This chain uses TRBV6-2 or TRBV6-3 with TRBJ2-5; TRBD1 agrees at 7 bases. This CDR3 has 15 residues. Per the germline V gene, CDR1 is MNHEY and CDR2 is SVGEGT. V shed 5 bases, J shed 5 bases, and the junction held 11 bases outside the gene matches. The CDR3 here is CASSNPTGLTETQYF. Incomplete CDR3 DNA: TGTGCCAGCAGTAACCCGACAGGGCTAACTGAGACC.

This clone was detected ten times or more. The read finishes 3 residues shy of the CDR3 end, and the germline J gene is used to complete it. The chain combines TRBV4-1 with TRBJ2-7; the match to TRBD2 covers 8 bases. Germline V gives CDR1 MGHRA, CDR2 YSYEKL. The length of the CDR3 is 14 residues. V lost 3 bases to trimming and J lost 6 bases; unmatched junction nucleotides: 7. The DNA read from the CDR3 is TGCGCCAGCAGCCACCCGGGACTAGGTGCCGAG. Its translation: CASSHPGLGAE. From start to end, the CDR3 is CASSHPGLGAEQYF.

This clone was observed many times. The CDR3 extends 3 residues past the end of the read, so its final part is completed from the germline J gene. This chain connects TRBV18 to TRBJ1-1; TRBD1 agrees at 7 bases. CDR1 and CDR2 (germline): KGHSH, LQKENI. The CDR3 consists of 12 residues. CDR3 bases read: TGTGCCAGCTCATCCGGACAGGAAGAA. Protein sequence: CASSSGQEE. In full, the CDR3 reads CASSSGQEEAFF.

This clone has a count of ten or more. Coverage ceases 3 residues before the CDR3 finishes, and the germline J gene fills in the end. The J gene is TRBJ2-7, the V gene TRBV30, with 8 bases aligning to TRBD2. V shed 4 bases and J 2 bases; nucleotides not matched to a gene: 7. Germline V gives CDR1 GTSNPN, CDR2 SVGIG (reference sequence). This CDR3 contains 14 residues. CDR3 amino acids: CAWTTGTRAYEQYF. The sequenced CDR3 bases are TGTGCCTGGACGACCGGGACTAGGGCCTACGAG.

This clone was seen ten or more times. The read falls 3 residues short of the CDR3 end, and the missing part is taken from the germline J gene. The V and J genes are TRBV20-1 and TRBJ2-5; 8 positions agree with TRBD2. There are 19 residues in the CDR3. The ends lost 6 bases at V and 2 bases at J; junction bases unmatched: 23. CDR1 DFQATT and CDR2 SNEGSKA come from the germline V gene (reference sequence). The chain's CDR3 is CSAPGLVFSEREVQETQYF. The covered CDR3 bases are TGCAGTGCCCCGGGACTAGTTTTTTCCGAGAGAGAAGTACAAGAGACC.

This clone came up a few times. The read finishes 3 residues shy of the CDR3 end, and the germline J gene is used to complete it. Other DNA sequences in this specimen translate into the identical CDR3. The chain combines TRBV7-9 with TRBJ1-1; D unresolved. Germline V lookup: CDR1 SEHNR, CDR2 FQNEAQ (reference sequence). The CDR3 is made up of 15 amino acids. CDR3 bases read: TGTGCCAGCAGCTTAACGATCAGCGGGAGTAAGACC. Translating it yields CASSLTISGSKT. The complete CDR3 reads CASSLTISGSKTAFF. Full variable domain (outside the CDR3, taken from reference TRBV7-9 and TRBJ1-1): DTGVSQNPRHKITKRGQNVTFRCDPISEHNRLYWYRQTLGQGPEFLTYFQNEAQLEKSRLLSDRFSAERPKGSFSTLEIQRTEQGDSAMYLCASSLTISGSKTAFFGQGTRLTVV.

In its sample, this clone was seen many times. The read is 3 residues too short to cover the CDR3 end, so that end is filled in from the germline J gene. The chain uses TRBV28 and TRBJ1-1; 7 bases map to TRBD1. The CDR3 is 18 amino acids. Trimming removed 7 bases from V and 3 bases from J; junction bases left unmatched: 20. Germline CDR1 is MDHEN and CDR2 is SYDVKM. CDR3 DNA, as far as it was read: TGTGCCAGCACTTCAGGGAGTTGGGGGGACAGAAGCTACACTGAA. It yields the protein CASTSGSWGDRSYTE. The entire CDR3 sequence reads CASTSGSWGDRSYTEAFF.

This clone came up a few times. The read is 3 residues too short to cover the CDR3 end, so that end is filled in from the germline J gene. The chain joins TRBV19 to TRBJ1-5; D is uncertain. V gave up 5 bases and J gave up 4 bases, with 21 bases separating them. Germline CDR1 is LNHDA and CDR2 is SQIVND (reference sequence). The CDR3 spans 17 residues. This CDR3 is CASSRTTSQRSNQPQHF. The sequenced part of the CDR3 DNA is TGTGCCAGTAGTCGAACCACCTCACAGAGGTCTAATCAGCCC. The full variable domain, completed using reference TRBV19 and TRBJ1-5, is DGGITQSPKYLFRKEGQNVTLSCEQNLNHDAMYWYRQDPGQGLRLIYYSQIVNDFQKGDIAEGYSVSREKKESFPLTVTSAQKNPTAFYLCASSRTTSQRSNQPQHFGDGTRLSIL.

This clone occurred many times. The read gets to within 3 residues of the CDR3 end, and the germline J gene fills in the rest. The V call is TRBV28, the J call TRBJ2-3, with 9 bases matching TRBD2. Trimming took 6 bases from V and 0 from J; bases not matched to a gene: 13. The CDR3 covers 18 residues. The V gene's germline CDR1 is MDHEN and CDR2 SYDVKM. Partial CDR3 DNA: TGTGCCAGCAGCCCCGGGACTAGCCCCACCGCTAGCACAGATACG. Protein product: CASSPGTSPTASTDT. From start to end, the CDR3 is CASSPGTSPTASTDTQYF.

This clone appeared many times. The read gets to within 3 residues of the CDR3 end, and the germline J gene fills in the rest. The rearrangement uses TRBV20-1 and TRBJ2-7; 7 nucleotides match TRBD2. CDR1 and CDR2 (germline): DFQATT, SNEGSKA (reference sequence). The CDR3 totals 14 residues. The trim removed 0 bases at V and 5 bases at J, leaving 7 bases unmatched. The CDR3 bases that were read are TGCAGTGCTAGAGATTTAACTAGCGAACACGAG. Translation: CSARDLTSEHE. The full CDR3 sequence reads CSARDLTSEHEQYF.

In this sample, this clone turned up many times. The read stops 3 residues short of the end of the CDR3; the missing end is completed from the germline J gene. The chain has TRBV5-1 and TRBJ2-5; TRBD1 might be the D (6 bases). The CDR3 consists of 14 residues. The V end lost 4 bases, the J end lost 2 bases, and 12 bases lay between the germline ends. Looked up from germline, CDR1 is SGHRS and CDR2 is YFSETQ. CDR3 loop: CASSRGQPQETQYF. The DNA read from the CDR3 is TGCGCCAGCAGCCGCGGACAGCCTCAAGAGACC. Full variable domain (outside the CDR3, taken from reference TRBV5-1 and TRBJ2-5): KAGVTQTPRYLIKTRGQQVTLSCSPISGHRSVSWYQQTPGQGLQFLFEYFSETQRNKGNFPGRFSGRQFSNSRSEMNVSTLELGDSALYLCASSRGQPQETQYFGPGTRLLVL.

Ten or more counts support this clone. Partial CDR3 DNA: TGTGCCAGCAGCGACTCCCGGGAGACC. Translated, it gives CASSDSRET. The whole CDR3 is CASSDSRETQYF. This chain uses TRBV28 with TRBJ2-5; D gene unclear. Coverage ceases 3 residues before the CDR3 finishes, and the germline J gene fills in the end. This CDR3 is built from 12 residues. Germline V gene data show CDR1 as MDHEN and CDR2 as SYDVKM. V was shortened by 6 bases and J by 5 bases, with 10 bases between the two germline ends.

This clone was found many times. The read ends 3 residues before the CDR3 terminus; that terminus is restored from the germline J gene. The chain combines TRBV7-3 with TRBJ2-2; possible D gene TRBD2, 5 bases. The CDR3 consists of 14 residues. The germline V gene has CDR1 SGHTA and CDR2 FQGTGA. V lost 1 base and J 6 bases, leaving 9 bases between the germline ends. The sequenced part of the CDR3 DNA is TGTGCCAGCAGCTTAATGTCCGGGGCCGGGGAG. It encodes CASSLMSGAGE. The full CDR3 sequence reads CASSLMSGAGELFF.

This clone has a count of ten or more. From the germline J gene comes the end of the CDR3, since the read stops 3 residues before it. V and J are TRBV19 and TRBJ1-1, with D maybe TRBD1 (6 bases). The germline gives CDR1 LNHDA, CDR2 SQIVND (reference sequence). The germline V and J ends were trimmed by 5 bases and 7 bases, with 23 bases remaining between them. The CDR3 sequence is 16 residues long. The part of the CDR3 DNA that was read is TGTGCCAGTAGTGGGGGCTTGGACAGTAGGAACCTTGAA. This sequence encodes CASSGGLDSRNLE. The entire CDR3 reads CASSGGLDSRNLEAFF.